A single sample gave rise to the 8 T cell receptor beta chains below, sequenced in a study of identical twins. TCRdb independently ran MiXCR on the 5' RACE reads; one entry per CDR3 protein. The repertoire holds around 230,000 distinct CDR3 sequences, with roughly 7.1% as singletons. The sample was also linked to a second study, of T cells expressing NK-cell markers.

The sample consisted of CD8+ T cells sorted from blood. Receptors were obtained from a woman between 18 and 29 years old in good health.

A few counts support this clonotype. For the CDR3, the DNA is TGTGCCACCAGCGGCACCTCTTACCTAGCGGGGGTCTCGCAGTTCTTC. Protein product: CATSGTSYLAGVSQFF. This chain connects TRBV15 to TRBJ2-1; 10 bases line up with TRBD2. This CDR3 has 16 amino acids. CDR1 LNHNV and CDR2 YYDKDF come from the germline V gene (reference sequence). V lost 5 bases and J lost 12; bases outside the gene matches: 16.

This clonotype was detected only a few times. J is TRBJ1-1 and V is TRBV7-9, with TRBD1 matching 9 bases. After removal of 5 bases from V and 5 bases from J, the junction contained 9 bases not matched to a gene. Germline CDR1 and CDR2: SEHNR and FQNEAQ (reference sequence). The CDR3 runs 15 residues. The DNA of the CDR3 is TGTGCCAGCAGCCTGGGACAGGGTGCATTGACTGAAGCTTTCTTT. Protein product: CASSLGQGALTEAFF.

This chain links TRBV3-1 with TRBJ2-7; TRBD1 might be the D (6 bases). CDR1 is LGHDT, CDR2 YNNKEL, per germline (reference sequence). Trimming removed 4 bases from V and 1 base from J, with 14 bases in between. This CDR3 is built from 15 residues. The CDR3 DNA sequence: TGTGCCAGCAGCCCCCCACAGGGACCTTCCTACGAGCAGTACTTC. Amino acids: CASSPPQGPSYEQYF.

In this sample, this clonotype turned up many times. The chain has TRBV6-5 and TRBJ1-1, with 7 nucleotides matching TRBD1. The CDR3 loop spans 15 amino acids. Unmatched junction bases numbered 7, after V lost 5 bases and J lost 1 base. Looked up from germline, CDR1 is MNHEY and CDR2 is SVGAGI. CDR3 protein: CASSLTGTANTEAFF. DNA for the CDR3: TGTGCCAGCAGTCTCACCGGGACAGCGAACACTGAAGCTTTCTTT.

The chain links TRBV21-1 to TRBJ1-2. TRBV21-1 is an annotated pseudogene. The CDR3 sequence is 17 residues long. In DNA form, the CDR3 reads TGTGCCAGCAGCAAAGGGGGGAGGGTACAGGGTCGCTATGGCTACACCTTC. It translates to CASSKGGRVQGRYGYTF.

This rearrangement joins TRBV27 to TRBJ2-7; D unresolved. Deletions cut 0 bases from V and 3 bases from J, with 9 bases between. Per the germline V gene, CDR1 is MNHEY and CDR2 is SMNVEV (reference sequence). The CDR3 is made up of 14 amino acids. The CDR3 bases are TGTGCCAGCAGTTTATCGATCGGGTTCTACGAGCAGTACTTC. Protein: CASSLSIGFYEQYF.

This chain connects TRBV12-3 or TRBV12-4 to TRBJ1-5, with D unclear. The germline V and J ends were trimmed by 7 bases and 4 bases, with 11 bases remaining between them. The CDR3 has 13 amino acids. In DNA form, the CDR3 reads TGTGCCAGCACCAGGTTGAAAAATCAGCCCCAGCATTTT. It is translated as CASTRLKNQPQHF.

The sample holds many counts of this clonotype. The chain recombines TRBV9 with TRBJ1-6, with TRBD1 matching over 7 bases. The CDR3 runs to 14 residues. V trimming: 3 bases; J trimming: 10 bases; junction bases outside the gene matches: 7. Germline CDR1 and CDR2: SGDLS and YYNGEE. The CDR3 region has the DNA TGTGCCAGCAGCGCTGGGGACAGTCTGTCACCCCTCCACTTT. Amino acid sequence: CASSAGDSLSPLHF.